These 32 T cell receptor beta chains were sequenced from one sample in a study of OX40 agonist ivuxolimab in advanced cancers. TCRdb's copy holds only in-frame clones and misses some; the assay was immunoSEQ multiplex PCR. In the table there are approximately 42,000 clones, approximately 86% of which are singletons. This material consisted of CD4+ or CD8+ T cells sorted from blood, taken in a trial of the OX40 agonist ivuxolimab. Source of these receptors: an adult with an advanced solid tumor such as melanoma, head and neck, liver or kidney cancer.

The chain joins TRBV30 to TRBJ1-2; D possibly corresponds to TRBD1 (6 bases). V shed 2 bases and J shed 3 bases, with 13 bases lying between them. Germline V gives CDR1 GTSNPN, CDR2 SVGIG (reference sequence). There are 14 residues in the CDR3. DNA for the CDR3: TGTGCCTGGAGTCGGGGACACAGGGACTATGGCTACACCTTC. Its protein is CAWSRGHRDYGYTF.

This clone was seen just once. The V gene is TRBV20-1, the J gene TRBJ2-7; unclear D gene. The V gene's germline CDR1 is DFQATT and CDR2 SNEGSKA (reference sequence). V gave up 6 bases and J gave up 6 bases, with 9 bases separating them. There are 10 residues in the CDR3. CDR3 bases: TGCAGTGCCCTAGGAGCCGAGCAGTACGTC. Encoded protein: CSALGAEQYV.

This chain connects TRBV2 to TRBJ1-2; the D is unclear. Germline V gene data show CDR1 as SNHLY and CDR2 as FYNNEI. The CDR3 loop spans 15 amino acids. V was shortened by 0 bases and J by 6 bases, with 14 bases between the two germline ends. The chain's CDR3 is CASSEAPAALNGYTF. CDR3 coding DNA: TGTGCCAGCAGTGAAGCGCCGGCGGCCCTCAATGGCTACACCTTC.

This chain joins TRBV9 and TRBJ2-3; TRBD2 aligns across 8 bases. The CDR3 has 17 amino acids. The V and J ends lost 0 bases and 5 bases, in that order; junction bases with no gene match: 11. Germline values: CDR1 SGDLS, CDR2 YYNGEE. The CDR3 is CASSVAAGGAGRDTQYF. CDR3 DNA: TGTGCCAGCAGCGTAGCTGCCGGGGGGGCCGGGAGAGATACGCAGTATTTT.

V is TRBV19 and J is TRBJ1-1, with unresolved D. The CDR3 sequence is 13 residues long. Trimming left V 4 bases short and J 1 base short, with 7 bases between. Germline V lookup: CDR1 LNHDA, CDR2 SQIVND (reference sequence). The CDR3 DNA reads as TGTGCCAGTAGTACGGGCCCGAACACTGAAGCTTTCTTT. This translates into CASSTGPNTEAFF.

CDR3 residues: CASSLKNRERNQPQHF. The CDR3, as DNA: TGTGCCAGCAGCTTAAAGAACAGGGAGCGCAATCAGCCCCAGCATTTT. The chain links TRBV5-6 to TRBJ1-5, with D possibly being TRBD1 (6 bases). The V and J ends lost 2 bases and 2 bases respectively, with 14 bases between them. Germline V gives CDR1 SGHDT, CDR2 YYEEEE. CDR3 length: 16 residues. The whole variable domain, remainder taken from reference TRBV5-6 and TRBJ1-5, is DAGVTQSPTHLIKTRGQQVTLRCSPKSGHDTVSWYQQALGQGPQFIFQYYEEEERQRGNFPDRFSGHQFPNYSSELNVNALLLGDSALYLCASSLKNRERNQPQHFGDGTRLSIL.

This sequence joins TRBV6-6 and TRBJ1-2, with D uncertain. The CDR3 spans 16 residues. V lost 0 bases and J lost 4, with 15 bases in between. Germline V CDR1 and CDR2: MNHNY, SVGAGI (reference sequence). The CDR3 region has the DNA TGTGCCAGCAGTTACTCGAACCCCGCCAGAGGCTATGGCTACACCTTC. Protein product: CASSYSNPARGYGYTF.

This rearrangement joins TRBV7-2 to TRBJ2-3; 7 nucleotides agree with TRBD2. This CDR3 has 15 residues. V lost 9 bases to trimming and J lost 2 bases; unmatched junction nucleotides: 11. CDR1 and CDR2 from the germline V gene are SGHTA and FQGNSA. The CDR3 is CASPKAGEPTDTQYF. The CDR3 coding sequence is TGTGCCAGTCCGAAGGCGGGGGAGCCCACAGATACGCAGTATTTT.

The chain uses TRBV7-6 and TRBJ2-5; D is uncertain. In germline, CDR1 is SGHVS, CDR2 FNYEAQ. CDR3 size: 15 residues. V gave up 1 base and J gave up 1 base, with 10 bases separating them. DNA for the CDR3: TGTGCCAGCAGCTTAGTTTTTGTCAGCCAAGAGACCCAGTACTTC. It encodes CASSLVFVSQETQYF.

The rearrangement uses TRBV6-5 and TRBJ2-1; perhaps TRBD2 as D (7 bases). V was trimmed by 7 bases and J by 5 bases, leaving 12 bases between them. Germline lookup yields CDR1 MNHEY and CDR2 SVGAGI. There are 13 residues in the CDR3. The CDR3, as DNA: TGTGCCAGCAAAGGGGGGGCCAACAATGAGCAGTTCTTC. The encoded protein is CASKGGANNEQFF.

V gene TRBV2 combines with J gene TRBJ2-3, with 9 bases fitting TRBD1. The CDR3 length is 16 residues. Per germline, CDR1 SNHLY and CDR2 FYNNEI. J lost 4 bases, V lost 7 bases, and 12 bases had no gene match. The CDR3 DNA is TGTGCCAGCAATTGGGATCGACAGGGGGGGTCAGATACGCAGTATTTT. This codes for CASNWDRQGGSDTQYF.

The rearrangement links TRBV4-1 to TRBJ2-2; perhaps TRBD1 as D (5 bases). V lost 5 bases and J lost 9, with 19 bases in between. Looked up from germline, CDR1 is MGHRA and CDR2 is YSYEKL. This CDR3 is built from 15 residues. CDR3 nucleotides: TGCGCCAGCAGCGACCGACAGCCGACGGGCCGGGAGCTGTTTTTT. Translated, it gives CASSDRQPTGRELFF.

This chain connects TRBV5-4 to TRBJ1-4; 8 bases align to TRBD1. Germline V gives CDR1 SGHNT, CDR2 YYREEE (reference sequence). Trimming at V came to 4 bases and at J to 7 bases, leaving 9 bases not matched to a gene. The CDR3 is 15 amino acids. In nucleotides, the CDR3 is TGTGCCAGCAGCATCCAGGGGGCTATTAGTGAAAAACTGTTTTTT. Translation: CASSIQGAISEKLFF.

The chain is built from TRBV4-2 and TRBJ2-1, with a weak D call TRBD2 (5 bases). The CDR3 runs 18 residues. V was pared by 0 bases and J by 4 bases, with 19 bases between. Germline V lookup: CDR1 LGHNA, CDR2 YNFKEQ. CDR3 DNA: TGTGCCAGCAGCCAAGATTATCTGAGGGAAGCGGTATACAATGAGCAGTTCTTC. It translates to CASSQDYLREAVYNEQFF.

This clone was seen a few times. The chain employs TRBV5-1 and TRBJ1-2; D uncertain. The CDR3 length is 14 residues. The germline CDR1 and CDR2 sequences are SGHRS and YFSETQ. The V end lost 0 bases, the J end lost 2 bases, and 8 bases lay between the germline ends. This chain's CDR3 is CASSLGDGNYGYTF. The DNA of the CDR3 is TGCGCCAGCAGCTTGGGAGATGGAAACTATGGCTACACCTTC.

The rearrangement joins TRBV18 to TRBJ2-1; 9 nucleotides agree with TRBD2. Germline V gene lookup returns CDR1 KGHSH and CDR2 LQKENI. With V trimmed by 5 bases and J by 5 bases, 1 base remained unmatched. CDR3 length equals 13 residues. The CDR3 sequence is CASSERGDNEQFF. The CDR3, as DNA: TGTGCCAGCTCAGAGCGGGGGGACAATGAGCAGTTCTTC.

The V gene is TRBV6-5, the J gene TRBJ2-3; the D is unclear. V was cut by 4 bases and J by 0 bases, with 8 bases left in between. CDR1 is MNHEY, CDR2 SVGAGI, per germline. This CDR3 has 14 amino acids. DNA for the CDR3: TGTGCCAGCAGTTTTGAGACTAGCACAGATACGCAGTATTTT. Translating it yields CASSFETSTDTQYF.

J is TRBJ1-1 and V is TRBV18; TRBD1 matches at 9 bases. Looked up from germline, CDR1 is KGHSH and CDR2 is LQKENI. The CDR3 runs 17 residues. V lost 0 bases, J lost 3 bases, and 8 bases stayed unmatched. The CDR3 sequence: CASSPPGTGTVDTEAFF. The CDR3 nucleotides read TGTGCCAGCTCACCACCCGGGACAGGGACAGTGGACACTGAAGCTTTCTTT.

V is TRBV5-5 and J is TRBJ2-7; no firm D call. The V and J ends lost 0 bases and 2 bases respectively, with 12 bases between them. This CDR3 region has 15 residues. Germline CDR1 SGHKS, CDR2 YYEKEE (reference sequence). The CDR3 region is CASSLVSVGTYEQYF. In nucleotides, the CDR3 is TGTGCCAGCAGCTTGGTGTCAGTGGGGACCTACGAGCAGTACTTC. Complete variable domain (other parts from reference TRBV5-5 and TRBJ2-7): DAGVTQSPTHLIKTRGQQVTLRCSPISGHKSVSWYQQVLGQGPQFIFQYYEKEERGRGNFPDRFSARQFPNYSSELNVNALLLGDSALYLCASSLVSVGTYEQYFGPGTRLTVT.

V usage is TRBV4-3 and J usage is TRBJ2-5; D is possibly TRBD1 (6 bases). V was clipped by 0 bases and J by 6 bases, with 8 bases between them. The CDR3 sequence is 13 residues long. CDR1 LGHNA and CDR2 YSLEER come from the germline V gene. The CDR3 region is CASSQEDRQTQYF. In DNA, the CDR3 is TGCGCCAGCAGCCAAGAAGACAGGCAGACCCAGTACTTC.

The rearrangement uses TRBV5-1 and TRBJ1-3; 10 bases line up with TRBD1. The CDR3 contains 14 residues. The germline CDR1 and CDR2 sequences are SGHRS and YFSETQ. V lost 3 bases, J lost 8 bases, and 5 bases stayed unmatched. CDR3 nucleotides: TGCGCCAGCAGCTCCGGGACAGGGGTAGACACCATATATTTT. It codes for CASSSGTGVDTIYF.

This chain joins TRBV6-1 and TRBJ1-2; perhaps TRBD1 as D (5 bases). CDR1 MNHNS and CDR2 SASEGT come from the germline V gene. V lost 10 bases and J 8 bases, leaving 17 bases between the germline ends. The CDR3 covers 12 residues. CDR3 loop: CATLLGATGYTF. In DNA, the CDR3 is TGTGCCACCCTTTTAGGGGCGACCGGCTACACCTTC.

V gene TRBV10-1 combines with J gene TRBJ2-1; D ambiguous. CDR3 length equals 17 residues. Germline assignment: CDR1 WNHNN and CDR2 SYGVQD (reference sequence). The V and J ends lost 0 bases and 0 bases respectively, with 12 bases between them. The CDR3 nucleotides are TGCGCCAGCAGTGAGTCGACCCAGTTGAGCTCCTACAATGAGCAGTTCTTC. Amino acid sequence: CASSESTQLSSYNEQFF.

The gene calls are TRBV27 and TRBJ2-7; tentative D call: TRBD2 (6 bases). The CDR3 contains 13 residues. From germline, CDR1 is MNHEY and CDR2 SMNVEV (reference sequence). The ends were cut back, 6 bases at V and 0 bases at J, with 9 bases in the middle. CDR3: CASRGGHSYEQYF. In DNA, the CDR3 is TGTGCCAGCAGGGGAGGACACTCCTACGAGCAGTACTTC.

This clone was counted only a few times. The V and J genes are TRBV5-1 and TRBJ2-1, with 10 nucleotides matching TRBD1. The J segment lost 8 bases and the V segment lost 4 bases, leaving 6 bases of the junction unmatched. The CDR3 totals 14 residues. Germline V lookup: CDR1 SGHRS, CDR2 YFSETQ. The CDR3 coding sequence is TGCGCCAGCAGCATAGGACAGGGGGAGGATGAGCAGTTCTTC. This translates into CASSIGQGEDEQFF.

The chain joins TRBV5-6 to TRBJ2-7; 9 positions agree with TRBD1. Germline V CDR1 and CDR2: SGHDT, YYEEEE. Trimming removed 2 bases from V and 6 bases from J; junction bases left unmatched: 6. This CDR3 region has 14 residues. CDR3 in DNA: TGTGCCAGCAGCTTCGGGACAGGGACCCGCGAGCAGTACGTC. It translates to CASSFGTGTREQYV.

This rearrangement joins TRBV5-4 to TRBJ2-3, with TRBD2 matching 8 bases. In germline, CDR1 is SGHNT, CDR2 YYREEE (reference sequence). This CDR3 comprises 18 residues. V lost 4 bases, J lost 4 bases, and 17 bases stayed unmatched. The CDR3 here is CASSQGLLGAGVSDTQYF. The CDR3 DNA is TGTGCCAGCAGCCAGGGACTATTAGGAGCGGGGGTCTCAGATACGCAGTATTTT.

The sample holds a few counts of this clone. This chain uses TRBV9 with TRBJ1-1; D unclear. Germline V gene data show CDR1 as SGDLS and CDR2 as YYNGEE. The CDR3 has 13 amino acids. V was cut by 4 bases and J by 6 bases, with 13 bases left in between. The CDR3 sequence: CASSPNPIPEAFF. DNA of the CDR3: TGTGCCAGCAGCCCCAATCCCATCCCTGAAGCTTTCTTT.

The chain uses TRBV6-6 and TRBJ2-2; unclear D gene. V shed 9 bases and J shed 6 bases, with 8 bases lying between them. The CDR3 sequence is 11 residues long. Germline assignment: CDR1 MNHNY and CDR2 SVGAGI (reference sequence). The CDR3 loop is CASIAAGELFF. The CDR3, as DNA: TGTGCCAGTATAGCCGCCGGGGAGCTGTTTTTT.

This clone was seen a few times. The rearrangement joins TRBV9 to TRBJ2-3, with 7 bases identical to TRBD2. V dropped 2 bases and J dropped 2; count of bases not matched to a gene: 5. The germline CDR1 and CDR2 sequences are SGDLS and YYNGEE. The CDR3 length is 15 residues. The DNA for the CDR3 is TGTGCCAGCAGCGTGGGGGGGGACCTCACAGATACGCAGTATTTT. This translates into CASSVGGDLTDTQYF.

The chain has TRBV6-4 and TRBJ1-4, with D perhaps TRBD1 (5 bases). The germline CDR1 and CDR2 sequences are MRHNA and SNTAGT. CDR3 length equals 16 residues. Trimming pared 1 base from V and 8 bases from J, leaving 17 bases between. CDR3 coding DNA: TGTGCCAGCAGTGACTGGGGCGGGACCCTTGGGGAAAAACTGTTTTTT. The encoded protein is CASSDWGGTLGEKLFF.

V is TRBV4-1 and J is TRBJ1-2, with unresolved D. Germline lookup yields CDR1 MGHRA and CDR2 YSYEKL. V shed 0 bases and J shed 4 bases, with 3 bases lying between them. The CDR3 totals 12 residues. The DNA of the CDR3 is TGCGCCAGCAGCCAAGATCTCTATGGCTACACCTTC. Translating gives CASSQDLYGYTF.